This entry features one TCR beta chain sequence. Its matching antigen is unknown. This sample is part of a study of shared clonotypes between healthy human individuals. Several immunoSEQ plates held equal portions of the genomic DNA taken from each subset. Sequencing was performed with immunoSEQ multiplex PCR; in TCRdb, only in-frame clones are kept and a portion is missing. The sample contains 2 million to 2.5 million clones, less than 95% of which appear only once. Naive CD8 cells were CD45RO-negative, positively selected for CCR7, excluding terminally differentiated effector memory CD45RA+ cells. Each donor was a Caucasian adult residing in Nashville, Tennessee. V shed 1 base and J shed 7 bases, with 7 bases lying between them. Germline V gene lookup returns CDR1 MNHEY and CDR2 SVGAGI. There are 13 residues in the CDR3. Points from the study as a whole: In general, naive subsets displayed greater estimated richness than memory subsets did. Rarefaction exposed incomplete sorted-subset sequencing despite large depth.

The receptor was derived from a man younger than 35 in good health. This sequence joins TRBV6-5 and TRBJ2-2; D is ambiguous. Sample: naive CD8+ T cells sorted from blood. CDR3 DNA: TGTGCCAGCAGTTACTTTATCGGCGGGGAGCTGTTTTTT. It yields the protein CASSYFIGGELFF.